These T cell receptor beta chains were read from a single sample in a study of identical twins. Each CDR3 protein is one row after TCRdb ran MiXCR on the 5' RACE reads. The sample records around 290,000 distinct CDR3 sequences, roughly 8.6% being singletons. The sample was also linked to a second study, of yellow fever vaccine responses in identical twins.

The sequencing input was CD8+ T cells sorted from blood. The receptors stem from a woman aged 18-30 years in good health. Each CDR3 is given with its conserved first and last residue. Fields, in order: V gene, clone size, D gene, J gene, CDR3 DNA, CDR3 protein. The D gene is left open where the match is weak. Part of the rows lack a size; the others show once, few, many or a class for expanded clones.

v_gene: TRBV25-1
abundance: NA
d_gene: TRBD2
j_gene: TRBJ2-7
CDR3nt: TGTGCCAGCAGTGAAGAGGGGGGACTAGCGGGTTACGAGCAGTACTTC
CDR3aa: CASSEEGGLAGYEQYF

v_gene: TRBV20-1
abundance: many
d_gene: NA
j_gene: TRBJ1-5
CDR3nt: TGCAGTGCTAGAGGGCGAGAGAGCAATCAGCCCCAGCATTTT
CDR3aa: CSARGRESNQPQHF

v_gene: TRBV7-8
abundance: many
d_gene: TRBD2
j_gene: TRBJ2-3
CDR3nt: TGTGCCAGCAGCTACTTGGGACTAGGACCTAGCACAGATACGCAGTATTTT
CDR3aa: CASSYLGLGPSTDTQYF

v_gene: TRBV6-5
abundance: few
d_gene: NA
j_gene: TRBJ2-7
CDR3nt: TGTGCCAGCAGTTACGCGGACAGAACCTACGAGCAGTACTTC
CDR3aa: CASSYADRTYEQYF

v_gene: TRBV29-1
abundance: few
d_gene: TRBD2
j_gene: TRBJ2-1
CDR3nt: TGCAGCGTTGGACTAGCCCCCGGCAATGAGCAGTTCTTC
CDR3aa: CSVGLAPGNEQFF

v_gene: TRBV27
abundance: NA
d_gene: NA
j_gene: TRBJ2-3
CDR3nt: TGTGCCAGCAGTCCCCTGCGGCGGGGGCAATCAGATACGCAGTATTTT
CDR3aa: CASSPLRRGQSDTQYF

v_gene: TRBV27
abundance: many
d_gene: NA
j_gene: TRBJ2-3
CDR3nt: TGTGCCAGCAGGCCTAGCGCACCTAGCACAGATACGCAGTATTTT
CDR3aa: CASRPSAPSTDTQYF

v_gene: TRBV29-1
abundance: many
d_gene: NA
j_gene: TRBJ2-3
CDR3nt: TGCAGCGTTGACGTTCCGAACACAGATACGCAGTATTTT
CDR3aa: CSVDVPNTDTQYF

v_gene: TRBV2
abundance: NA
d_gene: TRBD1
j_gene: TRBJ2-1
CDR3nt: TGTGCCAGCAGCGGACAGGACTACAATGAGCAGTTCTTC
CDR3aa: CASSGQDYNEQFF

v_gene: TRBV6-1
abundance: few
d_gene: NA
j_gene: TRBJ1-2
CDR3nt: TGTGCCAGCAGCAGACCAACAGGGTTCGACGGCTACACCTTC
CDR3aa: CASSRPTGFDGYTF

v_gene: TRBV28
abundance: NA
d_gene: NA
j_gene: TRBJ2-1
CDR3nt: TGTGCCAGCAGCCCAATTGGGGGAGAGAGCTCCTACAATGAGCAGTTCTTC
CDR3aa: CASSPIGGESSYNEQFF

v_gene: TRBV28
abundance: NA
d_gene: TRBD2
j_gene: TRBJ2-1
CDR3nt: TGTGCCAGCAGTTTTTTTGCGGGGGGGACCTACAATGAGCAGTTCTTC
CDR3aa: CASSFFAGGTYNEQFF

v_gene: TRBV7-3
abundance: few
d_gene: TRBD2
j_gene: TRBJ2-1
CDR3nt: TGTGCCAGCAGCTTAACGTTAGCGGGGGGGCTGGGTGAGCAGTTCTTC
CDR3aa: CASSLTLAGGLGEQFF

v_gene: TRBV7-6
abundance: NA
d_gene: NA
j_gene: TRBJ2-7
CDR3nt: TGTGCCAGCAGCTTACACGAGGGCTACGAGCAGTACTTC
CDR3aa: CASSLHEGYEQYF

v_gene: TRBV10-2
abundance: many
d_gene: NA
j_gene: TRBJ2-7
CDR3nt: TGCGCCAGCAGTGAGTCCGCGGATAAAGTCTACGAGCAGTACTTC
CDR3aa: CASSESADKVYEQYF

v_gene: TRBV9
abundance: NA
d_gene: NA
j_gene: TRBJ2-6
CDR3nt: TGTGCCAGCAGCGGGGGACTTCCAAACGTCCTGACTTTC
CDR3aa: CASSGGLPNVLTF

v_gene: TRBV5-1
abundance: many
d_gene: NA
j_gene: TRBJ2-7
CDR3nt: TGCGCCAGCAGCTCGACCGCTTCCTACGAGCAGTACTTC
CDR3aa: CASSSTASYEQYF

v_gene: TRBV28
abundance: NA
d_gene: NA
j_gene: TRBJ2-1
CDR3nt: TGTGCCAGCAGTTTGGGCAGGTATGAGCAGTTCTTC
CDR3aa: CASSLGRYEQFF

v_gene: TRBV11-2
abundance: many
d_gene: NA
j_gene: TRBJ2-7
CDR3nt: TGTGCCAGCAGCCCTACCTCCTACGAGCAGTACTTC
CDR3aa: CASSPTSYEQYF

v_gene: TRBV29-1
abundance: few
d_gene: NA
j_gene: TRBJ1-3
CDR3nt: TGCAGCGCCGAGTGGGATAGCGGAAACACCATATATTTT
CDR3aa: CSAEWDSGNTIYF

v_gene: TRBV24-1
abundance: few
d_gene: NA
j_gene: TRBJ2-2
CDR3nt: TGTGCCACCAGTGATTTGCGGAGTGAGGACACCGGGGAGCTGTTTTTT
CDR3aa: CATSDLRSEDTGELFF

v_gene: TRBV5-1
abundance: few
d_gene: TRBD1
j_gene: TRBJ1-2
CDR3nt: TGCGCCAGCAGCGCCTGGACAGGGGACCCCTATGGCTACACCTTC
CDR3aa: CASSAWTGDPYGYTF

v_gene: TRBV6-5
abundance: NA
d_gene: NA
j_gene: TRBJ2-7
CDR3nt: TGTGCTGGACAGAAAGGGATGAACGAGCAGTACTTC
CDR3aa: CAGQKGMNEQYF

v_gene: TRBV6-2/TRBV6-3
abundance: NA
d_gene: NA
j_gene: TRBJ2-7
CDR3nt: TGTGCCAGCAGTGGGGTGACAGCCTACGAGCAGTACTTC
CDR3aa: CASSGVTAYEQYF

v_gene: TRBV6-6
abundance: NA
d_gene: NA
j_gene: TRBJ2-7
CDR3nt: TGTGCCACTCATCAATCCTACGAGCAGTACTTC
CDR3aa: CATHQSYEQYF

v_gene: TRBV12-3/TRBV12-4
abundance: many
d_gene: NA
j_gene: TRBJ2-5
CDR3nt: TGTGCCAGCAGTTTAGGTTCCACAGGGTTGGAGACCCAGTACTTC
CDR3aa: CASSLGSTGLETQYF

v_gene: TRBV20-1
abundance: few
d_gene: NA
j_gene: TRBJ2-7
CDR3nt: TGCAGTGTTTCGGAGGGAGTCGCCTACGAGCAGTACTTC
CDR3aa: CSVSEGVAYEQYF

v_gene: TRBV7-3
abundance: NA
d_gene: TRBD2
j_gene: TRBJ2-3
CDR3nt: TGTGCCAGCAGCTTAGGCGTTGCGGGGGACGGCACAGATACGCAGTATTTT
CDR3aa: CASSLGVAGDGTDTQYF

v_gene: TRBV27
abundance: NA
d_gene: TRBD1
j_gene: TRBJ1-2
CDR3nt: TGTGCCAGCAGTTCGGGACAGAGCTATGGCTACACCTTC
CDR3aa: CASSSGQSYGYTF

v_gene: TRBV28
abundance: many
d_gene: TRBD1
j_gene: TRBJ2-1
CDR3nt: TGTGCCAGCAGTTCCGGGAAGAGGGACAGGGAGCAGTTCTTC
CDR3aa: CASSSGKRDREQFF

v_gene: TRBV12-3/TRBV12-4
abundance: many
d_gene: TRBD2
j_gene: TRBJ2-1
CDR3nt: TGTGCCAGCACCCTATCAAGCGGGAGGGGCAATGAGCAGTTCTTC
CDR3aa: CASTLSSGRGNEQFF

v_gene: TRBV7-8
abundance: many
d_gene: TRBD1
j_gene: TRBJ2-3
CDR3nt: TGTGCCAGCAGCCCACGGACAGGGGGCACAGATACGCAGTATTTT
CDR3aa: CASSPRTGGTDTQYF

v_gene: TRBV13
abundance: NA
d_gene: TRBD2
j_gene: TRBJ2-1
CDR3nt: TGTGCCAGCAGCTCCCTGGCCCCAACTAGCGGGACAAGCGATGAGCAGTTCTTC
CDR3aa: CASSSLAPTSGTSDEQFF

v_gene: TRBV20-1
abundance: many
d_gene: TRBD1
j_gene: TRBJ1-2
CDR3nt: TGCAGTGCGAGACAGGGGGCTAACTATGGCTACACCTTC
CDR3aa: CSARQGANYGYTF

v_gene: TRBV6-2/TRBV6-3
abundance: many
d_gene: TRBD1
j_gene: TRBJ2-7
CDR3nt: TGTGCCAGCAGTCCGGACAGGGCCGAGCAGTACTTC
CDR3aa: CASSPDRAEQYF

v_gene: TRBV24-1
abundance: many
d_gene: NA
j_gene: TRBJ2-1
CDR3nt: TGTGCCACCAGTGATTTGTCAGGGGTAGACAATGAGCAGTTCTTC
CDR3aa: CATSDLSGVDNEQFF

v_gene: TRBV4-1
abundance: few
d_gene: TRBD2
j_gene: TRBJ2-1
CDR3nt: TGCGCCAGCAGCCAAGACTCTAGCGGGGGGTCCAACAATGAGCAGTTCTTC
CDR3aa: CASSQDSSGGSNNEQFF

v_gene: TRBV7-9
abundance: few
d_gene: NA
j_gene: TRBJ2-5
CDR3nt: TGTGCCAGCAGCTACCCCCCGGACCCCCAAGAGACCCAGTACTTC
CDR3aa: CASSYPPDPQETQYF

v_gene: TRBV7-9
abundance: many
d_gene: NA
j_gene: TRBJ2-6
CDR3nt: TGTGCCAGCAGCTCCTCTGAGGGGGCCAACGTCCTGACTTTC
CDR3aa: CASSSSEGANVLTF

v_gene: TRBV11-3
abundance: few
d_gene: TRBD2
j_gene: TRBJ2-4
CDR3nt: TGTGCCAGCAGCTTAGGGGCTAGCGGGACTCAGTACTTC
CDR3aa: CASSLGASGTQYF

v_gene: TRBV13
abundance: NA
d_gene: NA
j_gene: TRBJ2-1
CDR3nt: NA
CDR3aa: CASTSVMLTYNEQFF

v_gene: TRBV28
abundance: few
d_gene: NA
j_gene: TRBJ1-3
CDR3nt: TGTGCCAGCACCCTATCCTCTGGAAACACCATATATTTT
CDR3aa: CASTLSSGNTIYF

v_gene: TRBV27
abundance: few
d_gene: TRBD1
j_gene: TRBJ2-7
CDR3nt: TGTGCCAGCAGTTTATCCCAGGGGGCGCCTTACGAGCAGTACTTC
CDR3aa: CASSLSQGAPYEQYF

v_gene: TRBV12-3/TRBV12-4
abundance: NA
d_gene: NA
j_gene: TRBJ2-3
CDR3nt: TGTGCCAGCAGTCCAGATCGGGCGGATACGCAGTATTTT
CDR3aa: CASSPDRADTQYF

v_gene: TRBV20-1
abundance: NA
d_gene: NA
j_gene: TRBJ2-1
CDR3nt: TGCAGTGCTAGAGATCGGTCTAAGATCAATGAGCAGTTCTTC
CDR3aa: CSARDRSKINEQFF

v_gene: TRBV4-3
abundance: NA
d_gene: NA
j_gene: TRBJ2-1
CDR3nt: TGCGCCAGCAGCCAAGATAGAGGAAACAGAGACAATGAGCAGTTCTTC
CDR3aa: CASSQDRGNRDNEQFF

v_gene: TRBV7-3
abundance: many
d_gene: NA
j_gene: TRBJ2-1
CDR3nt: TGTGCCAGCAGCTTAATAGGGGGCTCCTACAATGAGCAGTTCTTC
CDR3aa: CASSLIGGSYNEQFF

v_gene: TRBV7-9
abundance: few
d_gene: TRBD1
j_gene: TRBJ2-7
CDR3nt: TGTGCCAGCAGCTCGGGGACAGGGGGCCTATACGAGCAGTACTTC
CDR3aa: CASSSGTGGLYEQYF

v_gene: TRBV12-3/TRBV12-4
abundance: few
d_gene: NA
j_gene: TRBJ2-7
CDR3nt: TGTGCCAGCAGTGTTGGACCCTACGAGCAGTACTTC
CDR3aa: CASSVGPYEQYF

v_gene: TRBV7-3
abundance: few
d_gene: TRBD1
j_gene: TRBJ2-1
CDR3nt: TGTGCCAGCAGCTTCCTGGGACAGGGAGATGAGCAGTTCTTC
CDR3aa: CASSFLGQGDEQFF

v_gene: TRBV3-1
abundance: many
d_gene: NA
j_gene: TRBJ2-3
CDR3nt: TGTGCCAGCAAAGAATATTACACAGATACGCAGTATTTT
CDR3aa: CASKEYYTDTQYF

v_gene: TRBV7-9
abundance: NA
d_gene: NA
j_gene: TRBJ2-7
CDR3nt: TGTGCCAGCAGGTCCGGGTCGTTCGAGCAGTACTTC
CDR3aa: CASRSGSFEQYF

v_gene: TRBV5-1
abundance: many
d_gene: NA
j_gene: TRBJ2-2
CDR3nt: TGCGCCAGTCACGAGTGGGAATCGGCCGGGGAGCTGTTTTTT
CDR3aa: CASHEWESAGELFF

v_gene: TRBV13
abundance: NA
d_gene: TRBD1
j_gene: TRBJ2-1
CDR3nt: TGTGCCAGCAGCTTCGGACAGGGTAGGAGTGAGCAGTTCTTC
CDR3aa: CASSFGQGRSEQFF

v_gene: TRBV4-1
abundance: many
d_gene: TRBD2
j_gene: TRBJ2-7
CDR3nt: TGCGCCAGCAGAGAGACTAGCGGGAGGACCTACGAGCAGTACTTC
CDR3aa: CASRETSGRTYEQYF

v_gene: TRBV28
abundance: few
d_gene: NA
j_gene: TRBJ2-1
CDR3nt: TGTGCCAGCAGTTTAGCTTCCACGGCGTACAATGAGCAGTTCTTC
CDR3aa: CASSLASTAYNEQFF

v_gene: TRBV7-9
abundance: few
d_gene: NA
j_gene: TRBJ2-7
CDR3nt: TGTGCCAGCAGCCCCGGGGACGGGGCTTACGAGCAGTACTTC
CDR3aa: CASSPGDGAYEQYF

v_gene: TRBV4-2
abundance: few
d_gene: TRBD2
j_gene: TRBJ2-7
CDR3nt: TGTGCCAGCAGCCTAACTCTAGCGGCGTCCTACGAGCAGTACTTC
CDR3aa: CASSLTLAASYEQYF

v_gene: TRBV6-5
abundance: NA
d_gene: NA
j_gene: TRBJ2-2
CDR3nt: TGTGCCAGCAGTTACGGCGGGCCGAACACCGGGGAGCTGTTTTTT
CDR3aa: CASSYGGPNTGELFF